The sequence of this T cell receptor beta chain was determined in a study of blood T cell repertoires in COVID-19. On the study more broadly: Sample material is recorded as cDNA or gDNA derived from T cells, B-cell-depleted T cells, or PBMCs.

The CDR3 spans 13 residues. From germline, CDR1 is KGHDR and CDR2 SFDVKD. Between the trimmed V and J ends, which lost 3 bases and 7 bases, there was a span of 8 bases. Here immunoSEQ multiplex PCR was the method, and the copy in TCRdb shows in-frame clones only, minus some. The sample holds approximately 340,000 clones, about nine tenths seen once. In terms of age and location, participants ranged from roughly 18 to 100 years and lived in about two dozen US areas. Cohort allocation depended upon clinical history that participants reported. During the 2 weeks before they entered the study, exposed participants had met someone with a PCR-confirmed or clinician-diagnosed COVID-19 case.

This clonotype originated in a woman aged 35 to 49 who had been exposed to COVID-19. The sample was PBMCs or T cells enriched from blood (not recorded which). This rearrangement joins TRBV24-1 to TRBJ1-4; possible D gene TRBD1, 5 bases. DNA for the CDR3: TGTGCCACCAGTGATGGCAGGGCTGAAAAACTGTTTTTT. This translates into CATSDGRAEKLFF.